The 28 T cell receptor beta chains presented below share a single source sample, sequenced in a study of CD8 T cells in Susac syndrome. When the RNA was reverse transcribed, random hexamers were used with an input of about 0.45 to 1 ug. MiXCR, applied by TCRdb to the immunoSEQ multiplex PCR reads, yields one record per CDR3 protein. The data contain around 150,000 distinct CDR3 sequences, less than 95% of them singletons. Sequenced material: CD4+ T cells from PBMCs. The receptors originated from a human donor with multiple sclerosis.

CDR3 coding DNA: TGTGCCAGCAGTCTTGGATTGGGGGGCGAGCAGTACTTC. It encodes CASSLGLGGEQYF. The rearrangement uses TRBV3-1 and TRBJ2-7, with a tentative D call TRBD2 (6 bases). V lost 6 bases, J lost 6 bases, and 15 bases lay in between. Germline loops: CDR1 LGHDT, CDR2 YNNKEL (reference sequence). CDR3 length equals 13 residues.

Only a few counts were recorded for this clonotype. The chain carries TRBV28 and TRBJ1-5; D is ambiguous. This CDR3 region has 11 residues. Trimming shortened V by 4 bases and J by 5 bases, and 3 bases separated the two germline ends. Germline assignment: CDR1 MDHEN and CDR2 SYDVKM. The CDR3 DNA is TGTGCCAGCAGTTCGGATCAGCCCCAGCATTTT. It specifies CASSSDQPQHF. Drawing the rest from reference TRBV28 and TRBJ1-5, the complete variable domain is DVKVTQSSRYLVKRTGEKVFLECVQDMDHENMFWYRQDPGLGLRLIYFSYDVKMKEKGDIPEGYSVSREKKERFSLILESASTNQTSMYLCASSSDQPQHFGDGTRLSIL.

The chain links TRBV29-1 to TRBJ2-3; D remains ambiguous. The V end lost 3 bases, the J end lost 0 bases, and 13 bases lay between the germline ends. CDR3 size: 15 residues. Germline V gene sequence: CDR1 SQVTM, CDR2 ANQGSEA. The CDR3 nucleotides are TGCAGCGTTGATCTGCGCAGATCTAGCACAGATACGCAGTATTTT. This codes for CSVDLRRSSTDTQYF.

This chain links TRBV2 with TRBJ2-2; no clear D. CDR1 is SNHLY and CDR2 is FYNNEI in the germline V gene. V shed 1 base and J shed 4 bases, with 7 bases lying between them. The CDR3 sequence is 14 residues long. CDR3 region: CASSEGISTGELFF. DNA for the CDR3: TGTGCCAGCAGTGAAGGGATATCCACCGGGGAGCTGTTTTTT.

To note about this clonotype: The germline gene is not matched at one end of the junction; a read error may be the cause. This chain joins TRBV3-1 and TRBJ2-7; possibly TRBD2 for D (6 bases). The CDR3 runs 13 residues. Germline-derived CDR1 and CDR2 are LGHDT and YNNKEL (reference sequence). The CDR3 spells CASSQRGSEPLHF. CDR3 DNA sequence: TGTGCCAGCAGCCAACGGGGGAGCGAGCCACTCCACTTC.

This chain connects TRBV20-1 to TRBJ2-7, with 9 bases matching TRBD2. V shed 3 bases and J 8 bases; nucleotides not matched to a gene: 8. The CDR3 sequence is 13 residues long. The germline V gene has CDR1 DFQATT and CDR2 SNEGSKA (reference sequence). The CDR3 DNA reads TGCAGTGCTAGTCGGGGACTAGCAACTAAGCAGTACTTC. Protein: CSASRGLATKQYF.

This clonotype occurred once. The rearrangement joins TRBV7-2 to TRBJ2-5, with a possible D match to TRBD1 (6 bases). CDR3 length: 15 amino acids. Germline V gene sequence: CDR1 SGHTA, CDR2 FQGNSA. Trimming removed 7 bases from V and 0 bases from J, with 15 bases in between. The CDR3 reads CASTEQGVYQETQYF. The DNA of the CDR3 is TGTGCCAGCACGGAACAGGGTGTGTACCAAGAGACCCAGTACTTC.

This clonotype was recorded only once. This sequence joins TRBV24-1 and TRBJ2-2; D remains ambiguous. Germline CDR1 KGHDR, CDR2 SFDVKD. V shed 2 bases and J shed 7 bases, with 10 bases lying between them. CDR3 length: 14 amino acids. CDR3 bases: TGTGCCACCAGTGATTCCCGACGACTCGGGGAGCTGTTTTTT. This sequence encodes CATSDSRRLGELFF.

This chain links TRBV24-1 with TRBJ2-2; 7 positions agree with TRBD1. Per the germline V gene, CDR1 is KGHDR and CDR2 is SFDVKD. This CDR3 has 17 amino acids. Trimming at V came to 4 bases and at J to 0 bases, leaving 7 bases not matched to a gene. CDR3 loop: CATSDWDSLANTGELFF. CDR3 bases: TGTGCCACCAGTGACTGGGACAGTCTCGCGAACACCGGGGAGCTGTTTTTT.

V and J are TRBV6-5 and TRBJ2-2; D gene unclear. CDR3 length equals 13 residues. The V end was cut by 7 bases, the J end by 2 bases, with 8 bases between. CDR1 and CDR2 from the germline V gene are MNHEY and SVGAGI. The CDR3 DNA follows: TGTGCCAGCATGGCGGCCAACACCGGGGAGCTGTTTTTT. This sequence encodes CASMAANTGELFF.

This chain connects TRBV27 to TRBJ1-2; TRBD1 is a possible D gene (5 bases). Germline CDR1 MNHEY, CDR2 SMNVEV (reference sequence). Deletions cut 3 bases from V and 8 bases from J, with 13 bases between. The CDR3 consists of 13 residues. The CDR3 DNA follows: TGTGCCAGCAGTTTGCACGGGGGATTAGGCTACACCTTC. This codes for CASSLHGGLGYTF.

As DNA, the CDR3 is TGTGCCAGTAATCCGGGACTAGCGGGAGGCCAGAACACCGGGGAGCTGTTTTTT. Protein sequence: CASNPGLAGGQNTGELFF. The V gene is TRBV19, the J gene TRBJ2-2; 15 bases are a match to TRBD2. This CDR3 is built from 18 residues. J gave up 1 base and V 7 bases, and 7 bases lay outside the gene matches. Germline V lookup: CDR1 LNHDA, CDR2 SQIVND (reference sequence). The full variable domain, rest sourced from reference TRBV19 and TRBJ2-2, is DGGITQSPKYLFRKEGQNVTLSCEQNLNHDAMYWYRQDPGQGLRLIYYSQIVNDFQKGDIAEGYSVSREKKESFPLTVTSAQKNPTAFYLCASNPGLAGGQNTGELFFGEGSRLTVL.

This rearrangement joins TRBV19 to TRBJ1-1; a weak D match, TRBD1 (6 bases). The V and J ends lost 6 bases and 1 base respectively, with 12 bases between them. This CDR3 is built from 14 residues. The germline gives CDR1 LNHDA, CDR2 SQIVND (reference sequence). CDR3 protein: CASRTGTKNTEAFF. Here the CDR3 DNA reads TGTGCCAGTAGGACCGGGACAAAGAACACTGAAGCTTTCTTT.

The V gene is TRBV7-2, the J gene TRBJ2-7; TRBD2 agrees at 12 bases. CDR1 SGHTA and CDR2 FQGNSA come from the germline V gene. The CDR3 consists of 16 residues. The V segment lost 7 bases and the J segment 2 bases; nucleotides outside the gene matches: 9. The chain's CDR3 is CASNSPGLAGTYEQYF. The DNA for the CDR3 is TGTGCCAGCAACTCCCCTGGACTAGCGGGAACCTACGAGCAGTACTTC. Supplemented by reference TRBV7-2 and TRBJ2-7, the full variable domain reads GAGVSQSPSNKVTEKGKDVELRCDPISGHTALYWYRQSLGQGLEFLIYFQGNSAPDKSGLPSDRFSAERTGGSVSTLTIQRTQQEDSAVYLCASNSPGLAGTYEQYFGPGTRLTVT.

The CDR3 DNA reads as TGTGCCAGCAGTAGAAGACAGTATAATGAAAAACTGTTTTTT. It specifies CASSRRQYNEKLFF. The V and J genes are TRBV2 and TRBJ1-4; TRBD1 might be the D (5 bases). Germline V gives CDR1 SNHLY, CDR2 FYNNEI. V lost 5 bases, J lost 4 bases, and 11 bases lay in between. The CDR3 consists of 14 residues.

A single count supports this clonotype. The chain employs TRBV6-2 or TRBV6-3 and TRBJ2-7; D is possibly TRBD2 (5 bases). Trimming took off 8 bases at V and 5 bases at J, with 10 bases between the two ends. CDR1 is MNHEY, CDR2 SVGEGT, per germline. This CDR3 region has 11 residues. For the CDR3, the DNA is TGTGCCAGCGGACTTCTCGACGAGCAGTACTTC. It is translated as CASGLLDEQYF.

The chain combines TRBV20-1 with TRBJ2-1, with TRBD1 identical over 8 bases. Germline CDR1 and CDR2: DFQATT and SNEGSKA (reference sequence). The CDR3 covers 15 residues. After removal of 5 bases from V and 8 bases from J, the junction contained 14 bases not matched to a gene. CDR3 sequence (DNA): TGCAGTGCTTACCCAGGGGGCCGGGGCGCCGATGAGCAGTTCTTC. Protein sequence: CSAYPGGRGADEQFF.

This chain joins TRBV6-1 and TRBJ1-3; 7 bases are shared with TRBD1. There are 17 residues in the CDR3. Germline loops: CDR1 MNHNS, CDR2 SASEGT. Losses at the gene ends were 7 bases for V and 0 bases for J; bases not matched to a gene: 12. The CDR3 sequence: CASKSSKGGISGNTIYF. The DNA of the CDR3 is TGTGCCAGCAAAAGCTCAAAAGGGGGCATCTCTGGAAACACCATATATTTT.

The V call is TRBV6-2 or TRBV6-3, the J call TRBJ1-4, with a weak D call TRBD1 (6 bases). Germline CDR1 is MNHEY and CDR2 is SVGEGT. This CDR3 has 16 residues. V was trimmed by 5 bases and J by 3 bases, leaving 16 bases between them. CDR3 region: CASSPGGTASNEKLFF. The CDR3 bases are TGTGCCAGCAGTCCGGGGGGCACGGCATCTAATGAAAAACTGTTTTTT.

CDR3 sequence reads: CASSLRDLGEKLFF. The DNA for the CDR3 is TGTGCCAGCAGTCTCCGGGACTTGGGAGAAAAACTGTTTTTT. The chain employs TRBV6-4 and TRBJ1-4; maybe TRBD1 (5 bases). This CDR3 is built from 14 residues. Germline V lookup: CDR1 MRHNA, CDR2 SNTAGT. The V end was cut by 5 bases, the J end by 8 bases, with 15 bases between.

The chain is built from TRBV7-9 and TRBJ2-2; 8 bases agree with TRBD1. From germline, CDR1 is SEHNR and CDR2 FQNEAQ (reference sequence). This CDR3 region has 16 residues. Trimming cost V 3 bases and J 5 bases; bases outside gene matches: 8. CDR3 region: CASSLGQVRRTGELFF. In DNA form, the CDR3 reads TGTGCCAGCAGCTTGGGACAGGTTCGGAGGACCGGGGAGCTGTTTTTT. Together with reference TRBV7-9 and TRBJ2-2, the CDR3 gives the full variable domain: DTGVSQNPRHKITKRGQNVTFRCDPISEHNRLYWYRQTLGQGPEFLTYFQNEAQLEKSRLLSDRFSAERPKGSFSTLEIQRTEQGDSAMYLCASSLGQVRRTGELFFGEGSRLTVL.

V usage is TRBV20-1 and J usage is TRBJ1-2; D not certain. Germline lookup yields CDR1 DFQATT and CDR2 SNEGSKA (reference sequence). The CDR3 runs 15 residues. CDR3 region: CSPPRPGPTNYGYTF. DNA of the CDR3: TGCAGCCCCCCCAGGCCGGGCCCGACTAACTATGGCTACACCTTC.

The J gene is TRBJ2-2, the V gene TRBV20-1; D unresolved. The CDR3 has 15 amino acids. Trimming stripped 3 bases from V and 0 bases from J, with 11 bases between. Germline loops: CDR1 DFQATT, CDR2 SNEGSKA (reference sequence). The CDR3 DNA reads as TGCAGTGCTAGGAGGAATATAGCGAACACCGGGGAGCTGTTTTTT. This encodes CSARRNIANTGELFF.

The CDR3 DNA reads as TGCGCCAGCAGCCCGACTAGCGGGAGAATCCCCGACGAGCAGTACTTC. Its protein product is CASSPTSGRIPDEQYF. The chain has TRBV10-2 and TRBJ2-7; 12 positions match TRBD2. The V and J ends lost 6 bases and 5 bases, in that order; junction bases with no gene match: 11. The CDR3 extends over 16 amino acids. CDR1 is WSHSY, CDR2 SAAADI, per germline.

The V call is TRBV23-1, the J call TRBJ2-3; 8 bases map to TRBD2. TRBV23-1 is treated as an ORF (open reading frame) with a function not yet certain. CDR3 size: 15 residues. J was trimmed by 3 bases and V by 4 bases; bases with no gene match: 6. The CDR3, as DNA: TGCGCCAGCAGTCGATCGGGGGGGGATACAGATACGCAGTATTTT. This gives the protein CASSRSGGDTDTQYF.

The J gene is TRBJ2-7, the V gene TRBV5-1; D is unresolved. V lost 0 bases, J lost 7 bases, and 8 bases lay in between. Germline V lookup: CDR1 SGHRS, CDR2 YFSETQ. The CDR3 length is 12 residues. This CDR3 reads CASSLEGREQYF. CDR3 DNA sequence: TGCGCCAGCAGCTTGGAGGGCAGAGAGCAGTACTTC.

The chain uses TRBV7-8 and TRBJ2-7, with 11 bases lining up with TRBD2. The CDR3 is 14 amino acids. Trimming removed 4 bases from V and 9 bases from J; junction bases left unmatched: 8. CDR1 and CDR2 from the germline V gene are SGHVS and FQNEAQ. The CDR3: CASSSPGLAAVQYF. CDR3 nucleotide sequence: TGTGCCAGCAGCTCGCCGGGACTAGCGGCTGTGCAGTACTTC.

The sample holds one count of this clonotype. This rearrangement joins TRBV30 to TRBJ2-5, with 7 bases identical to TRBD2. CDR1 and CDR2 from the germline V gene are GTSNPN and SVGIG (reference sequence). The CDR3 loop spans 14 amino acids. Trimming took 3 bases from V and 4 from J; bases not matched to a gene: 8. This CDR3 reads CAWRLRWGGETQYF. CDR3 nucleotide sequence: TGTGCCTGGAGATTAAGGTGGGGGGGAGAGACCCAGTACTTC.